These 2 T cell receptor beta chains came from one sample sequenced in a study of Graves' ophthalmopathy and Graves' hyperthyroidism. The authors amplified TCR beta CDR3 regions, and they did so from RNA transcripts for repertoire sequencing. Scientists carried out first-round RT-PCR using HTBI primers and then a second-round multiplex PCR. In TCRdb, the multiplex PCR reads were re-called with MiXCR into one record per CDR3 protein. The table shows about 1.1 million distinct CDR3 sequences, with less than 45% occurring only once. Sequencing used peripheral blood or thyroid tissue (not recorded which). These receptors were collected from an adult man with Graves' hyperthyroidism.

This clonotype was observed a few times. The V call is TRBV18, the J call TRBJ1-1; D might be TRBD1 (5 bases). CDR1 is KGHSH, CDR2 LQKENI, per germline. This CDR3 contains 14 residues. The V and J ends lost 5 bases and 5 bases respectively, with 15 bases between them. This chain's CDR3 is CASSSADGGTEAFF. CDR3 sequence (DNA): TGTGCCAGCTCATCGGCCGATGGGGGGACTGAAGCTTTCTTT.

The gene calls are TRBV7-2 and TRBJ2-3, with 12 bases fitting TRBD2. The V and J ends lost 1 base and 4 bases, in that order; junction bases with no gene match: 9. The CDR3 has 18 residues. Germline V gives CDR1 SGHTA, CDR2 FQGNSA. The CDR3 DNA is TGTGCCAGCAGCTTAGATCCCGGACTAGCGGGATCCCCAGATACGCAGTATTTT. Translating it yields CASSLDPGLAGSPDTQYF.